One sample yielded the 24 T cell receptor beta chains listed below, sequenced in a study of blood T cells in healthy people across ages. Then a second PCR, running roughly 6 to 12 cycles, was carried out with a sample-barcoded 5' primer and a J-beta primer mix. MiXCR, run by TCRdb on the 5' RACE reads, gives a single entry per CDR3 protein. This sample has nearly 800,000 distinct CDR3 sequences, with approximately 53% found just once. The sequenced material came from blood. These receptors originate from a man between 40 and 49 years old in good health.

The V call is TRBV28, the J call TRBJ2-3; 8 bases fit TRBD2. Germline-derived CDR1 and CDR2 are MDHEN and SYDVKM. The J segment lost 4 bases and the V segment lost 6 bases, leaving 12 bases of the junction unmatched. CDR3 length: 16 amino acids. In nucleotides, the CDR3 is TGTGCCAGCAGCCCTGTTGGGGTAGCGGGATCAGATACGCAGTATTTT. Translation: CASSPVGVAGSDTQYF.

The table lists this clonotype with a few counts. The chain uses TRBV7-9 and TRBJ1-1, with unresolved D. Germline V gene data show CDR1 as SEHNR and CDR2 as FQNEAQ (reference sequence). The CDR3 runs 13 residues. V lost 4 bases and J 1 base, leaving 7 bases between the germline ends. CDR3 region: CASSSHGNTEAFF. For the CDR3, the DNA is TGTGCCAGCAGCTCCCATGGGAACACTGAAGCTTTCTTT.

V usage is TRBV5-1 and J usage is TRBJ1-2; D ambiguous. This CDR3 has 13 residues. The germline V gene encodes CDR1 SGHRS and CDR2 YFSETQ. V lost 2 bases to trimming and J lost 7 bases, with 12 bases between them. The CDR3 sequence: CASSFSQDGGYTF. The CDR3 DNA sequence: TGCGCCAGCAGCTTCTCGCAGGATGGTGGCTACACCTTC.

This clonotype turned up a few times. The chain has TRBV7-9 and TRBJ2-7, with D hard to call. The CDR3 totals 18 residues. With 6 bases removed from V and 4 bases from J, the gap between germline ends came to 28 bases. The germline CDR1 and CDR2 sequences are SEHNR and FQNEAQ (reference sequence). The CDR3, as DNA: TGTGCCAGCAGTCACGGACCCAATGCTAGTATGACATCTTACGAGCAGTACTTC. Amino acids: CASSHGPNASMTSYEQYF.

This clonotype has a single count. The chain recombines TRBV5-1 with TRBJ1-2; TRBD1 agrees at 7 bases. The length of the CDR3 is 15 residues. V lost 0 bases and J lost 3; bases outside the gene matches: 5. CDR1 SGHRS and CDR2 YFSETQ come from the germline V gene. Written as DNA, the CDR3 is TGCGCCAGCAGCTTGGTGCCAGACAGGGACTATGGCTACACCTTC. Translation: CASSLVPDRDYGYTF. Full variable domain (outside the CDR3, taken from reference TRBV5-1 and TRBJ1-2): KAGVTQTPRYLIKTRGQQVTLSCSPISGHRSVSWYQQTPGQGLQFLFEYFSETQRNKGNFPGRFSGRQFSNSRSEMNVSTLELGDSALYLCASSLVPDRDYGYTFGSGTRLTVV.

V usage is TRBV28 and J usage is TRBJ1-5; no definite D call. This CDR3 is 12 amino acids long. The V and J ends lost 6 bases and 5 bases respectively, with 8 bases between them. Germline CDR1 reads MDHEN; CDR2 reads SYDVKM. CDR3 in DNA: TGTGCCAGCAGCCCGACTTATCAGCCCCAGCATTTT. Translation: CASSPTYQPQHF.

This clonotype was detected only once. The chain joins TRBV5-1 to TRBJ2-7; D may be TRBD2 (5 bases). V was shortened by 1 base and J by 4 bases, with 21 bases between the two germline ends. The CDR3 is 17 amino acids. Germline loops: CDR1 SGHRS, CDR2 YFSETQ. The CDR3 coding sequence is TGCGCCAGCAGCTTGTCTTCGCCGGCGGACTCGAGGTACGAGCAGTACTTC. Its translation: CASSLSSPADSRYEQYF.

The CDR3 DNA follows: TGTGCCAGCAGTCGACTTTCTAATAATGAGCAGTTCTTC. This translates into CASSRLSNNEQFF. The rearrangement links TRBV12-3 or TRBV12-4 to TRBJ2-1; no reliable D call. The CDR3 length is 13 residues. V was pared by 5 bases and J by 7 bases, with 12 bases between.

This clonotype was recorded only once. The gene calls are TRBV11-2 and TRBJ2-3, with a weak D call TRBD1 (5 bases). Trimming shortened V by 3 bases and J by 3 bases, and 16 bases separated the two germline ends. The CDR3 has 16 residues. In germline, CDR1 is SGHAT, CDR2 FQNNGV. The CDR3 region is CASSFRIRGETDTQYF. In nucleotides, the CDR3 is TGTGCCAGCAGCTTTCGAATAAGGGGTGAAACAGATACGCAGTATTTT. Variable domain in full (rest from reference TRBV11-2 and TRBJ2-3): EAGVAQSPRYKIIEKRQSVAFWCNPISGHATLYWYQQILGQGPKLLIQFQNNGVVDDSQLPKDRFSAERLKGVDSTLKIQPAKLEDSAVYLCASSFRIRGETDTQYFGPGTRLTVL.

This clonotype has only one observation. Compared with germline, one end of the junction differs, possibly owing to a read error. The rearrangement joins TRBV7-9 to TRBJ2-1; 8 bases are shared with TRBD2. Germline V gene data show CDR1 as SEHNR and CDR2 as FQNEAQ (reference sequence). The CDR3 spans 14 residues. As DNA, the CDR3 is TGCGCCAGCGGGGGAGGGGGCTCCTACAATGAGCAGTTCTTC. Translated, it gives CASGGGGSYNEQFF.

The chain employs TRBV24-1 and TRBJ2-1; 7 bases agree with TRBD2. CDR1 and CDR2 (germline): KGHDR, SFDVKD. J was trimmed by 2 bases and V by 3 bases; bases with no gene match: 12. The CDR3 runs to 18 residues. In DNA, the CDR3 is TGTGCCACCAGTGATCCTACCCCGACTAGCAGTACCTACAATGAGCAGTTCTTC. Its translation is CATSDPTPTSSTYNEQFF.

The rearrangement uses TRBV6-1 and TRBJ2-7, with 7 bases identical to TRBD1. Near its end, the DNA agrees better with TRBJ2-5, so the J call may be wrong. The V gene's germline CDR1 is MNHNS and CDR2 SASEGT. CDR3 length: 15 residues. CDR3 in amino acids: CASSPTTGLMETQYF. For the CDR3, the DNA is TGTGCCAGCAGTCCTACGACAGGGTTGATGGAGACCCAGTACTTC.

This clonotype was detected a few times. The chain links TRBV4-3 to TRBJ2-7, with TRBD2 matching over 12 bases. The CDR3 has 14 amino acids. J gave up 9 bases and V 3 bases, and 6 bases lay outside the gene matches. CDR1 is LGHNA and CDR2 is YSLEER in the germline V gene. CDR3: CASSQDGLAGSQYF. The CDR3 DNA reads TGCGCCAGCAGCCAGGATGGACTAGCGGGATCGCAGTACTTC.

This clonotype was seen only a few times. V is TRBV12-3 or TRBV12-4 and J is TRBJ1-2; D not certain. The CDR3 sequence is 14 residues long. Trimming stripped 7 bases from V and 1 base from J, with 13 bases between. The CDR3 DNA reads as TGTGCCAGCACCGAATTCGGAGTTAACTATGGCTACACCTTC. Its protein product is CASTEFGVNYGYTF.

CDR3 nucleotides: TGTGCCAGCAGTCCGGGACGGCGCTCTGGGGCCAACGTCCTGACTTTC. It specifies CASSPGRRSGANVLTF. The chain has TRBV2 and TRBJ2-6; D is perhaps TRBD1 or TRBD2 (5 bases each). Per germline, CDR1 SNHLY and CDR2 FYNNEI. The CDR3 totals 16 residues. Trimming shortened V by 5 bases and J by 0 bases, and 11 bases separated the two germline ends. Using reference TRBV2 and TRBJ2-6 for the parts outside the CDR3, the full variable domain is EPEVTQTPSHQVTQMGQEVILRCVPISNHLYFYWYRQILGQKVEFLVSFYNNEISEKSEIFDDQFSVERPDGSNFTLKIRSTKLEDSAMYFCASSPGRRSGANVLTFGAGSRLTVL.

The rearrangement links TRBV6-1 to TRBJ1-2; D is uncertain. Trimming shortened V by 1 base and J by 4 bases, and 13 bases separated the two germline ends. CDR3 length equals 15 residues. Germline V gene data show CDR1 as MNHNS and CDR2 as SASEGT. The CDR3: CASSEVGEDRYGYTF. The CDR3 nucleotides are TGTGCCAGCAGTGAAGTCGGGGAGGATCGCTATGGCTACACCTTC.

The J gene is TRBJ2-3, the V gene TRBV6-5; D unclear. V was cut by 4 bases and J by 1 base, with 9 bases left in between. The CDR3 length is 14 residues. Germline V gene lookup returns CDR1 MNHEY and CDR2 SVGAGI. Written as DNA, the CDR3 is TGTGCCAGCAGTTCCATCCACGGCACAGATACGCAGTATTTT. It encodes CASSSIHGTDTQYF.

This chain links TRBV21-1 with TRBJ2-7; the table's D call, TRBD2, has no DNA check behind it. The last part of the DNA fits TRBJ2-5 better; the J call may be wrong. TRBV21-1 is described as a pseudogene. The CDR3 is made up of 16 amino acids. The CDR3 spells CASSKGLAGGIETQYF. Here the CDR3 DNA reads TGTGCCAGCAGCAAAGGACTAGCGGGAGGTATCGAGACCCAGTACTTC.

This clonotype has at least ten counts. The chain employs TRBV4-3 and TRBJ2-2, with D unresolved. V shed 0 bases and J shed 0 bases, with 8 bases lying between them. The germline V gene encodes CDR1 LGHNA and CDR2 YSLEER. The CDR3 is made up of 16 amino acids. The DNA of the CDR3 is TGCGCCAGCAGCCAAGATGGCAGATCGAACACCGGGGAGCTGTTTTTT. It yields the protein CASSQDGRSNTGELFF.

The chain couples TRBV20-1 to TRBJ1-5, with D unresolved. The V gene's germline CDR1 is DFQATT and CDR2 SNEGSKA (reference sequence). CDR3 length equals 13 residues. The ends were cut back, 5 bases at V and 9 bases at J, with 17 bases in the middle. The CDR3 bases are TGCAGTGCTTTTACAGAGGGCCTAGGGCCCCAGCATTTT. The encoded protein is CSAFTEGLGPQHF.

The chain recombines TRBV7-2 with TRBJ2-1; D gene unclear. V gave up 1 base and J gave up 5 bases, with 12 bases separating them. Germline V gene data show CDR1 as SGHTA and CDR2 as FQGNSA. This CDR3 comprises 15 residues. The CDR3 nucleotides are TGTGCCAGCAGCTTAGTAGGGATGATGAACAATGAGCAGTTCTTC. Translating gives CASSLVGMMNNEQFF.

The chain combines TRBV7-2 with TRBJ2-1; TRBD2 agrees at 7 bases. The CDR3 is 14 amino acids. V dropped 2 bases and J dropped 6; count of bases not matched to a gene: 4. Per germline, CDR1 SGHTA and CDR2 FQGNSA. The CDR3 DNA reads TGTGCCAGCAGCTTAACCAGGGAGGGCAATGAGCAGTTCTTC. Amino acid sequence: CASSLTREGNEQFF.

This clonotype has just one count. The CDR3 here is CASSLQRVGETQYF. The CDR3 DNA reads TGTGCCAGCAGCTTACAGCGGGTGGGGGAGACCCAGTACTTC. The chain recombines TRBV7-8 with TRBJ2-5, with D possibly TRBD2 on 6 matching bases. Germline V gives CDR1 SGHVS, CDR2 FQNEAQ. The V end lost 2 bases, the J end lost 5 bases, and 12 bases lay between the germline ends. The CDR3 runs to 14 residues.

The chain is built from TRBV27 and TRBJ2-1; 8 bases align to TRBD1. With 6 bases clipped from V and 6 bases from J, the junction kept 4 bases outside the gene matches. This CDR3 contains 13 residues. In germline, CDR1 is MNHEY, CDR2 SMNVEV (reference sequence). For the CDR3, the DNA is TGTGCCAGCAGGCGACAGGGGCCCAATGAGCAGTTCTTC. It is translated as CASRRQGPNEQFF.